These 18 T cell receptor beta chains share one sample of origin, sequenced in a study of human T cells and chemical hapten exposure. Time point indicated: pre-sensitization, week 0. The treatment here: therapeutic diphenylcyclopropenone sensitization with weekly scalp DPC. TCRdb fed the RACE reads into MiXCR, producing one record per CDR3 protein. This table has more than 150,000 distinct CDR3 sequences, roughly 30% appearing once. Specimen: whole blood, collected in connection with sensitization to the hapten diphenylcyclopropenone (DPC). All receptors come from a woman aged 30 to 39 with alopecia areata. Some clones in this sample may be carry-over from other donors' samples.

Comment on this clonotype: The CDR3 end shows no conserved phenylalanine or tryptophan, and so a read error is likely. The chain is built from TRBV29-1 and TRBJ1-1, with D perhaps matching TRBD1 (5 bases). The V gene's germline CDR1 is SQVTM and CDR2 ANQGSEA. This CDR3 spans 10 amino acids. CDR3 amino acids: CGGGNTEAFL. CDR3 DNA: TGCGGGGGGGGGAACACTGAAGCTTTCCTT.

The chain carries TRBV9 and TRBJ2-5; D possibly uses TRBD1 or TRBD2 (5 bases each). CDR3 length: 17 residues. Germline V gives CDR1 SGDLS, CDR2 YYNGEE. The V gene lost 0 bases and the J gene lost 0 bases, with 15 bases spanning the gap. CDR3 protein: CASSVGGADLDQETQYF. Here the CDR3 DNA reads TGTGCCAGCAGCGTAGGAGGGGCCGATCTCGACCAAGAGACCCAGTACTTC.

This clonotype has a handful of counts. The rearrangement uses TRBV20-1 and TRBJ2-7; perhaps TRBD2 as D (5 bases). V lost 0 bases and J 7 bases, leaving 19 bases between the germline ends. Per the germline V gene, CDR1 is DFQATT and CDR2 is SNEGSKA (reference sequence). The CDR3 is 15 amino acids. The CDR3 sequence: CSARDGGRRSREQYF. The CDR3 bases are TGCAGTGCTAGAGATGGTGGCAGGAGGTCTAGGGAGCAGTACTTC.

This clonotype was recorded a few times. CDR3 residues: CASSPQQLAGLQQYF. CDR3 DNA sequence: TGTGCCAGCAGTCCCCAGCAACTAGCGGGGCTACAGCAGTATTTT. This rearrangement joins TRBV28 to TRBJ2-3; 10 nucleotides line up with TRBD2. Trimming removed 5 bases from V and 11 bases from J; junction bases left unmatched: 13. Germline V CDR1 and CDR2: MDHEN, SYDVKM. This CDR3 has 15 residues.

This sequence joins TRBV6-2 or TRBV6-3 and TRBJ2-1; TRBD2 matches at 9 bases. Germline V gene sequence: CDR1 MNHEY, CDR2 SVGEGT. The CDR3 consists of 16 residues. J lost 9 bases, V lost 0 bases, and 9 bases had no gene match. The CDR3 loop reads CASSYSSAGGLPEQFF. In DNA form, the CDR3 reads TGTGCCAGCAGTTACTCGTCTGCGGGAGGGCTGCCTGAGCAGTTCTTC.

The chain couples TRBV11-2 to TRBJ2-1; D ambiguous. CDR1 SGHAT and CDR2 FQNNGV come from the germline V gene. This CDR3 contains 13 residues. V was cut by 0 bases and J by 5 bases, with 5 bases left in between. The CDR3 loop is CASSLDGNNEQFF. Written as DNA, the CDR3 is TGTGCCAGCAGCTTAGATGGAAACAATGAGCAGTTCTTC.

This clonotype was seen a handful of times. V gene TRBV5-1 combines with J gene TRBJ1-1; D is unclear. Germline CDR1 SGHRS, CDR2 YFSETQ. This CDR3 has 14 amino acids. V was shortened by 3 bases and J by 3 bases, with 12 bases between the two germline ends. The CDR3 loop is CASSSRSEDTEAFF. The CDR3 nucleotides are TGCGCCAGCAGCTCTCGGTCGGAGGACACTGAAGCTTTCTTT.

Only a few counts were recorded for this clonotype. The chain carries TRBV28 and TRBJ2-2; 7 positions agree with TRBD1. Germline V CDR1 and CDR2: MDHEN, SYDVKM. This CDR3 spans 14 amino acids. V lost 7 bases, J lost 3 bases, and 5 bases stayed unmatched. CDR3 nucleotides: TGTGCCAGCAAAAAAGACAGGGACACCGGGGAGCTGTTTTTT. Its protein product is CASKKDRDTGELFF. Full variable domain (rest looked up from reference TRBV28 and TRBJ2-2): DVKVTQSSRYLVKRTGEKVFLECVQDMDHENMFWYRQDPGLGLRLIYFSYDVKMKEKGDIPEGYSVSREKKERFSLILESASTNQTSMYLCASKKDRDTGELFFGEGSRLTVL.

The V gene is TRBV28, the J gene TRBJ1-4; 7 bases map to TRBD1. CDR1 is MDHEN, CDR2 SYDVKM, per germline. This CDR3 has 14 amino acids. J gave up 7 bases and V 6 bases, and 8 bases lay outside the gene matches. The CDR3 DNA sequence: TGTGCCAGCAGGGAACAGGGGCGGAGTGAAAAACTGTTTTTT. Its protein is CASREQGRSEKLFF.

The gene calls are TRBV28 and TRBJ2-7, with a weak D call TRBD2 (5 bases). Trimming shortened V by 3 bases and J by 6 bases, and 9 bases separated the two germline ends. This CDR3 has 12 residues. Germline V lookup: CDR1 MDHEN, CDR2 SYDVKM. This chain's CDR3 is CASSLIASEQYF. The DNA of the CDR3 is TGTGCCAGCAGTTTGATAGCGAGCGAGCAGTACTTC.

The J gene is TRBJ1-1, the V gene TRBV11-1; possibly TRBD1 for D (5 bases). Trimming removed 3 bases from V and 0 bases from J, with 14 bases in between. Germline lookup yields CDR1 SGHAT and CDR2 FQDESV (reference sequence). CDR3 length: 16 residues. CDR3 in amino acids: CASSFPSTAMNTEAFF. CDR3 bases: TGTGCCAGCAGCTTCCCCTCGACAGCCATGAACACTGAAGCTTTCTTT.

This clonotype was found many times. Here the CDR3 reads CASRGTAQETQYF. CDR3 DNA: TGTGCCAGCAGAGGGACGGCACAAGAGACCCAGTACTTC. The V gene is TRBV7-2, the J gene TRBJ2-5; either TRBD1 or TRBD2 may fit D (5 bases each). The CDR3 length is 13 residues. Germline-derived CDR1 and CDR2 are SGHTA and FQGNSA. Trimming left V 6 bases short and J 2 bases short, with 10 bases between.

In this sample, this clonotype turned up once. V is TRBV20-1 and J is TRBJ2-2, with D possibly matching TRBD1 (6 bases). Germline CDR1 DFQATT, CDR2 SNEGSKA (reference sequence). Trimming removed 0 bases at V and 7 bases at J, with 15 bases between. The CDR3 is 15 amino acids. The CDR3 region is CSARDTGQGSGELFF. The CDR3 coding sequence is TGCAGTGCTAGAGATACTGGGCAGGGGAGCGGGGAGCTGTTTTTT.

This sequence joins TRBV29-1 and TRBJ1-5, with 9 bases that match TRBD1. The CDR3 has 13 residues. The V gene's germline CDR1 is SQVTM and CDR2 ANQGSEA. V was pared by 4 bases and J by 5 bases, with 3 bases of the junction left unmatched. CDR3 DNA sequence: TGCAGCGTTGGGGGACAGGGAGATCAGCCCCAGCATTTT. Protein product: CSVGGQGDQPQHF.

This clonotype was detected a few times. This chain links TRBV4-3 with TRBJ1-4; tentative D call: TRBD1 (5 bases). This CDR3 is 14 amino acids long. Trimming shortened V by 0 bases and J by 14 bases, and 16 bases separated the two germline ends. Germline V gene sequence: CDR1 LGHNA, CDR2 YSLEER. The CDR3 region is CASSQDPVAGLLFF. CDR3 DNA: TGCGCCAGCAGCCAAGATCCGGTGGCAGGGCTTCTGTTTTTT.

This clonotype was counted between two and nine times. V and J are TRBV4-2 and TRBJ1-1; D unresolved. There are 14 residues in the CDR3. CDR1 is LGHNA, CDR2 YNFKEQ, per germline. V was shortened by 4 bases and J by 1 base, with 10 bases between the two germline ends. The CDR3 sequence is CASSPKDGNTEAFF. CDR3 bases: TGTGCCAGCAGCCCCAAGGACGGGAACACTGAAGCTTTCTTT.

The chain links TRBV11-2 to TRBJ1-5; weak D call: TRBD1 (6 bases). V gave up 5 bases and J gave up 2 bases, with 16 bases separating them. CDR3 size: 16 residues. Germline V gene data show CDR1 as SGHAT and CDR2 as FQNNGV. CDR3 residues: CASSSGDTKGNQPQHF. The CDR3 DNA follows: TGTGCCAGCAGCAGCGGGGACACGAAGGGCAATCAGCCCCAGCATTTT.

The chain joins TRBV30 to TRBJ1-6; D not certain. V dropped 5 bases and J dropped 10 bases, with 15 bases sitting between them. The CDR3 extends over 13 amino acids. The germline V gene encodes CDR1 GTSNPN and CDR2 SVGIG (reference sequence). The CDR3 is CAWLDRSGSPLHF. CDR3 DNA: TGTGCCTGGCTCGACCGCTCAGGCTCACCCCTCCACTTT.